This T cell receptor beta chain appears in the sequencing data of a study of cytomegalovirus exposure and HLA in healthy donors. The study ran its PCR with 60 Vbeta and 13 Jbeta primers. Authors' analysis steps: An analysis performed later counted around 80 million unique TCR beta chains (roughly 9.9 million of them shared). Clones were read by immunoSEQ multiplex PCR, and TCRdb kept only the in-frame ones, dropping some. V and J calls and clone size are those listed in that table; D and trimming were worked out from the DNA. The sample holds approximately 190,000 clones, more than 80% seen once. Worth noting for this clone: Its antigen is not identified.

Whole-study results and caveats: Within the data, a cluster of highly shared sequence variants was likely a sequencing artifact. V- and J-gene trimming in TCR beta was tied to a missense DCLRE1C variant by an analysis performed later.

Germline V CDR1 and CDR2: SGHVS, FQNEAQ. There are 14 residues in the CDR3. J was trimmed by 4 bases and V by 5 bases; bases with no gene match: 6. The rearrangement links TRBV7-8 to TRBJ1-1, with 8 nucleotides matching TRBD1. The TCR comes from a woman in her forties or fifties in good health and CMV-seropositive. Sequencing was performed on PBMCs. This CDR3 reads CASSPGQGGTEAFF. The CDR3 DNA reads TGTGCCAGCAGCCCTGGACAGGGAGGCACTGAAGCTTTCTTT.